These 7 T cell receptor beta chains came from one sample sequenced in a study of control samples from healthy donors and cancer patients. The method was immunoSEQ multiplex PCR; TCRdb's version includes in-frame clones alone and lacks a portion of them. The sample consists of about 94,000 clones, about nine tenths of them appearing once. Sequencing input: blood. Receptor source: a woman aged 18-29 years in good health.

The chain combines TRBV6-2 or TRBV6-3 with TRBJ2-3; 7 bases align to TRBD1. The CDR3 extends over 18 amino acids. Germline V CDR1 and CDR2: MNHEY, SVGEGT. V trimming: 2 bases; J trimming: 0 bases; junction bases outside the gene matches: 11. The CDR3 nucleotides read TGTGCCAGCAGTTACAGCGGACAGGTCTCCTTAAGCACAGATACGCAGTATTTT. It is translated as CASSYSGQVSLSTDTQYF.

This sequence joins TRBV4-1 and TRBJ2-7; D perhaps matches TRBD2 (5 bases). Trimming pared 0 bases from V and 6 bases from J, leaving 9 bases between. The CDR3 has 13 amino acids. Germline-derived CDR1 and CDR2 are MGHRA and YSYEKL. The CDR3 DNA reads as TGCGCCAGCAGCCAAGAAGCCCGGGGCGAGCAGTACTTC. Amino acids: CASSQEARGEQYF.

The CDR3 region is CASSAPGGEQYF. In nucleotides, the CDR3 is TGCGCCAGCAGTGCTCCCGGTGGGGAGCAGTACTTC. This chain joins TRBV10-1 and TRBJ2-7; D unresolved. The CDR3 loop spans 12 amino acids. Germline V lookup: CDR1 WNHNN, CDR2 SYGVQD (reference sequence). With 4 bases removed from V and 7 bases from J, the gap between germline ends came to 11 bases.

The V and J genes are TRBV19 and TRBJ1-4, with TRBD1 as a possible D gene (6 bases). The germline gives CDR1 LNHDA, CDR2 SQIVND (reference sequence). The CDR3 runs 16 residues. The V end was cut by 8 bases, the J end by 3 bases, with 19 bases between. DNA for the CDR3: TGTGCCAGTTCCCCGGGACAAACCAGCGCTAATGAAAAACTGTTTTTT. This codes for CASSPGQTSANEKLFF.

The chain employs TRBV9 and TRBJ2-5; no definite D call. CDR1 is SGDLS, CDR2 YYNGEE, per germline. V lost 4 bases, J lost 5 bases, and 9 bases lay in between. This CDR3 contains 12 residues. CDR3 region: CASSRSWETQYF. CDR3 bases: TGTGCCAGCAGCCGTAGTTGGGAGACCCAGTACTTC.

J is TRBJ1-3 and V is TRBV28, with D possibly matching TRBD1 (6 bases). This CDR3 spans 17 amino acids. From germline, CDR1 is MDHEN and CDR2 SYDVKM. V shed 5 bases and J shed 0 bases, with 17 bases lying between them. Here the CDR3 reads CASSPPWGANSGNTIYF. The DNA of the CDR3 is TGTGCCAGCAGTCCCCCTTGGGGGGCTAACTCTGGAAACACCATATATTTT.

This clone came up a few times. The rearrangement uses TRBV19 and TRBJ1-5, with unresolved D. V was clipped by 3 bases and J by 3 bases, with 9 bases between them. This CDR3 has 14 residues. Germline-derived CDR1 and CDR2 are LNHDA and SQIVND (reference sequence). The CDR3 sequence: CASSMVGNNQPQHF. DNA for the CDR3: TGTGCCAGTAGTATGGTGGGGAACAATCAGCCCCAGCATTTT.